Below, one T cell receptor beta chain is given with its context. The antigen is not known. TCRdb re-analysed the 5' RACE reads in MiXCR, keeping a single row per CDR3 protein. The table lists roughly 1,500,000 distinct CDR3 sequences, more than 30% of them singletons. Germline V CDR1 and CDR2: SGHDN, FVKESK. With 1 base removed from V and 7 bases from J, the gap between germline ends came to 16 bases. The CDR3 is 15 residues long. The sample comes from a study of identical twins. Whole-study results and caveats: Cord blood beta clonotypes present at high abundance carried fewer insertions; no such pattern appeared in memory repertoires. Compared with unrelated sharing, twin-shared out-of-frame alpha sequences had more low-probability sequences.

The receptor's source is a newborn girl in good health. This rearrangement joins TRBV14 to TRBJ1-1, with a weak D call TRBD1 (6 bases). Sequenced material: cord blood. In DNA form, the CDR3 reads TGTGCCAGCAGCCAAGTCCTACAGGGTGAACTTGAAGCTTTCTTT. Translation: CASSQVLQGELEAFF. The full variable domain, its missing parts supplied by reference TRBV14 and TRBJ1-1, is EAGVTQFPSHSVIEKGQTVTLRCDPISGHDNLYWYRRVMGKEIKFLLHFVKESKQDESGMPNNRFLAERTGGTYSTLKVQPAELEDSGVYFCASSQVLQGELEAFFGQGTRLTVV.